Listed below are T cell receptor beta chains from one sample, sequenced in a study of T cell responses to AZD1222 COVID-19 vaccine. Measured with immunoSEQ multiplex PCR; TCRdb has only the in-frame clones, and not every one. The sample holds some 180,000 clones, about 92% seen once. Sequenced here: peripheral blood, sampled 28 days after the second dose of the MenACWY control vaccine. These receptors were collected from an adult who received the MenACWY meningococcal vaccine as a control. Each CDR3 is given with its conserved first and last residue. A D gene is named only where the DNA matches it firmly. Some rows have no size entry. The others give once, few or many, or a class for an expanded clone.

>TRBV7-8|.|TRBJ1-1|.
TGTGCCAGCAGTCGGGACGCGGGCACTGAAGCTTTCTTT
CASSRDAGTEAFF
>TRBV15|.|TRBJ1-1|.
TGTGCCACCAGCACCTACCTGGCGAACACTGAAGCTTTCTTT
CATSTYLANTEAFF
>TRBV27|.|TRBJ2-3|.
TGTGCCAGCAGGGACTCCTCCGGGCGTACGCAGTATTTT
CASRDSSGRTQYF
>TRBV5-6|.|TRBJ1-2|.
TGTGCCAGCAGCTTGTGGCCCGGGAACTATGGCTACACCTTC
CASSLWPGNYGYTF
>TRBV28|few|TRBJ2-7|TRBD1
TGTGCCAGCTCAGGGGGTTACTACGAGCAGTACTTC
CASSGGYYEQYF
>TRBV6-5|once|TRBJ2-5|.
TGTGCCAGCAGTTACTCGAGGGGGGGCCAAGAGACCCAGTACTTC
CASSYSRGGQETQYF
>TRBV28|once|TRBJ1-1|.
TGTGCCAGCAGGCTCGACAGGGAAGCTTTCTTT
CASRLDREAFF
>TRBV11-2|once|TRBJ2-2|.
TGTGCCAGCAGCGGATCGGTCGCCGGGGAGCTGTTTTTT
CASSGSVAGELFF
>TRBV24-1|.|TRBJ2-2|.
TGTGCCACCAGTGACCTGAGGACCGGGGAGCTGTTTTTT
CATSDLRTGELFF
>TRBV7-9|.|TRBJ2-7|TRBD1
TGTGCCAGCAGCTTAGCTAGCAGGGGGGAGCAGTACTTC
CASSLASRGEQYF
>TRBV4-2|.|TRBJ1-5|TRBD1
TGTGCCAGCAGCCAAGTGGGGCCCGGACAGGGAGGGGATCCCCAGCATTTT
CASSQVGPGQGGDPQHF
>TRBV15|.|TRBJ1-5|.
TGTGCCACCAGCAGAGAAGGTGCAGGGGTTCAGCCCCAGCATTTT
CATSREGAGVQPQHF
>TRBV18|.|TRBJ2-1|TRBD2
TGTGCCAGCTCGACTAGCGGACAACCCAATGAGCAGTTCTTC
CASSTSGQPNEQFF
>TRBV19|.|TRBJ1-2|.
TGTGCCAGTAGTATGGGACCGTGGAGGGACTATGGCTACACCTTC
CASSMGPWRDYGYTF
>TRBV27|.|TRBJ1-1|.
TGTGCCAGCAGTTTAGCTGGGTTAGGCACTGAAGCTTTCTTT
CASSLAGLGTEAFF
>TRBV18|.|TRBJ2-7|.
TGTGCCAGCTCACGCTCCTACGAGCAGTACTTC
CASSRSYEQYF
>TRBV29-1|.|TRBJ1-2|.
TGCAGCGTAGGGGAGGGGGACTATGGCTACACCTTC
CSVGEGDYGYTF
>TRBV7-2|.|TRBJ1-5|.
TGTGCCAGCAGCCACAGGGACAGCAATCAGCCCCAGCATTTT
CASSHRDSNQPQHF
>TRBV30|.|TRBJ2-7|.
TGTGCCCTCCGGGACACCCGGAGGGGATACGAGCAGTACTTC
CALRDTRRGYEQYF
>TRBV9|.|TRBJ1-2|TRBD1
TGTGCCAGCAGCGAGAGACAGGGGGCGAACTATGGCTACACCTTC
CASSERQGANYGYTF
>TRBV4-1|.|TRBJ2-1|TRBD2
TGCGCCAGCAGCCAAGTAGCGGGAGGGCCCCCTGCTGAGCAGTTCTTC
CASSQVAGGPPAEQFF
>TRBV6-2/TRBV6-3|.|TRBJ2-1|.
TGTGCCAGCAGCCGAGGGACCCCTGGGAGGAATGAGCAGTTCTTC
CASSRGTPGRNEQFF
>TRBV19|.|TRBJ2-7|.
TGTGCCAGTAGTATGGTCCTAGCGAAAACCTACGAGCAGTACTTC
CASSMVLAKTYEQYF
>TRBV5-1|.|TRBJ2-7|TRBD1
TGCGCCAGCAGCCCGCTGACAGGGGGCTCCTACGAGCAGTACTTC
CASSPLTGGSYEQYF
>TRBV7-8|.|TRBJ2-7|.
TGTGCCAGCAGCTCCCAGACTGATACCTACGAGCAGTACTTC
CASSSQTDTYEQYF
>TRBV20-1|.|TRBJ2-1|.
TGCAGTGCTAGTTTACTAGCAGACAATGAGCAGTTCTTC
CSASLLADNEQFF
>TRBV6-5|.|TRBJ1-3|TRBD1
TGTGCCAGCAGCAAGGGACAGGGCACTGGAAACACCATATATTTT
CASSKGQGTGNTIYF
>TRBV7-3|.|TRBJ2-1|.
TGTGCCAGCAGCCCTTGGGACCGAAGCTCCTACAATGAGCAGTTCTTC
CASSPWDRSSYNEQFF